This section outlines one TCR beta chain sequence together with its context. The data were produced by immunoSEQ multiplex PCR, yet TCRdb's version contains in-frame clones alone and is incomplete. The sample carries 150,000 or so clones, 75% to 80% recorded once. The V and J ends lost 7 bases and 1 base respectively, with 4 bases between them. There are 11 residues in the CDR3. CDR1 MDHEN and CDR2 SYDVKM come from the germline V gene. This record comes from a study of blood T cell repertoires in COVID-19. In the study overall: COVID-19 samples, acute and convalescent, were from the United States, Italy and Spain.

The clonotype was recovered from a woman in her 50s with active or convalescent COVID-19. The sample consisted of peripheral blood. The rearrangement joins TRBV28 to TRBJ1-1; no definite D call. CDR3 amino acids: CASTSNTEAFF. Written as DNA, the CDR3 is TGTGCCAGCACGTCGAACACTGAAGCTTTCTTT.